These 32 T cell receptor beta chains share one sample of origin, sequenced in a study of identical twins (dated by TCRdb to between 2015 and 2016). To prepare the library, 5' RACE was applied. Instrument used: Illumina HiSeq 2000. TCRdb's own reprocessing of the public reads used fastp at Q25 and MiXCR and kept productive beta chains. Records with the same CDR3 protein are collapsed into one entry carrying the most frequent genes and DNA. This sample comprises about 290,000 distinct CDR3 sequences, roughly 9% of them detected only once. Jointly, the top ten make up around 7.1% of the sample. This sample was also put to use in a study of yellow fever vaccine responses in identical twins.

The specimen was CD8+ T cells sorted from blood. The source is a woman between 18 and 30 years old in good health.

This clonotype was picked up many times. This chain joins TRBV6-2 or TRBV6-3 and TRBJ2-5, with TRBD2 matching over 13 bases. V trimming: 0 bases; J trimming: 2 bases; junction bases outside the gene matches: 6. This CDR3 contains 18 residues. The germline V gene encodes CDR1 MNHEY and CDR2 SVGEGT. This chain's CDR3 is CASSYSKTSGGPQETQYF. The CDR3 nucleotides read TGTGCCAGCAGTTACTCGAAGACTAGCGGGGGGCCTCAAGAGACCCAGTACTTC.

The chain links TRBV15 to TRBJ1-4; D call uncertain. Germline loops: CDR1 LNHNV, CDR2 YYDKDF (reference sequence). The CDR3 runs to 14 residues. V gave up 0 bases and J gave up 7 bases, with 9 bases separating them. Here the CDR3 DNA reads TGTGCCACCAGCAGAGATGGACGCGGTGAAAAACTGTTTTTT. This codes for CATSRDGRGEKLFF.

This clonotype was recorded many times. The rearrangement joins TRBV3-1 to TRBJ1-3; D perhaps matches TRBD1 (6 bases). CDR3 length: 16 amino acids. CDR1 is LGHDT, CDR2 YNNKEL, per germline (reference sequence). V was clipped by 2 bases and J by 0 bases, with 11 bases between them. CDR3 bases: TGTGCCAGCAGCCAACCTTGGGACACCTCTGGAAACACCATATATTTT. The encoded protein is CASSQPWDTSGNTIYF.

This clonotype occurred many times. This sequence joins TRBV4-1 and TRBJ2-2; no clear D. The V end was cut by 3 bases, the J end by 6 bases, with 8 bases between. Germline-derived CDR1 and CDR2 are MGHRA and YSYEKL. This CDR3 is 13 amino acids long. The CDR3 DNA reads TGCGCCAGCAGCCACGCGGACGCCGGGGAGCTGTTTTTT. This gives the protein CASSHADAGELFF.

The V and J genes are TRBV14 and TRBJ1-2; D unresolved. The germline V gene has CDR1 SGHDN and CDR2 FVKESK. CDR3 length equals 13 residues. Trimming removed 4 bases at V and 1 base at J, with 7 bases between. Here the CDR3 DNA reads TGTGCCAGCAGCCTGGGGATTAACTATGGCTACACCTTC. Amino acids: CASSLGINYGYTF.

This clonotype appeared many times. The rearrangement joins TRBV12-5 to TRBJ2-1; 8 bases map to TRBD2. The CDR3 has 14 residues. Germline V gives CDR1 LGHNT, CDR2 FRNRAP. The junction had 12 bases not matched to a gene; V was cut back by 7 bases and J by 10 bases. The CDR3 here is CASAGTSVTGEQFF. CDR3 nucleotides: TGTGCTAGTGCCGGGACTAGTGTCACGGGCGAGCAGTTCTTC. Combining the CDR3 with reference TRBV12-5 and TRBJ2-1 gives the whole variable domain DARVTQTPRHKVTEMGQEVTMRCQPILGHNTVFWYRQTMMQGLELLAYFRNRAPLDDSGMPKDRFSAEMPDATLATLKIQPSEPRDSAVYFCASAGTSVTGEQFFGPGTRLTVL.

This clonotype has only a few counts. The CDR3, as DNA: TGTGCCAGCAGTTTATCGGGTTTTGGGGCCAACGTCCTGACTTTC. Its protein product is CASSLSGFGANVLTF. This chain uses TRBV27 with TRBJ2-6, with D uncertain. The CDR3 covers 15 residues. The germline CDR1 and CDR2 sequences are MNHEY and SMNVEV (reference sequence). Trimming took off 0 bases at V and 3 bases at J, with 6 bases between the two ends.

This chain connects TRBV30 to TRBJ1-1; 7 bases fit TRBD1. Germline V CDR1 and CDR2: GTSNPN, SVGIG (reference sequence). With 4 bases clipped from V and 10 bases from J, the junction kept 9 bases outside the gene matches. This CDR3 comprises 12 residues. The CDR3 loop reads CAWTTGRGVAFF. Here the CDR3 DNA reads TGTGCCTGGACGACAGGGCGGGGGGTAGCTTTCTTT.

J is TRBJ1-2 and V is TRBV20-1; no clear D gene. Germline CDR1 DFQATT, CDR2 SNEGSKA (reference sequence). The CDR3 totals 15 residues. Trimming shortened V by 3 bases and J by 6 bases, and 20 bases separated the two germline ends. CDR3 residues: CSASDPPTTFDGYTF. In DNA, the CDR3 is TGCAGTGCTAGTGACCCCCCAACAACTTTTGATGGCTACACCTTC.

In regard to this clonotype: A junction boundary mismatches the germline segment, possibly from a read error. The chain joins TRBV20-1 to TRBJ2-1; D gene ambiguous. The CDR3 length is 17 residues. Germline V gene sequence: CDR1 DFQATT, CDR2 SNEGSKA (reference sequence). CDR3 sequence reads: CSVRDSHHPDSYNEQFF. In DNA form, the CDR3 reads TGCAGTGTTAGAGACTCTCATCACCCCGACTCCTACAATGAGCAGTTCTTC.

This clonotype was found a few times. CDR3 sequence (DNA): TGTGCCAGCAGCGTAGAGAGGGGAGGCACCGGGGAGCTGTTTTTT. Translation: CASSVERGGTGELFF. The chain combines TRBV9 with TRBJ2-2, with D possibly matching TRBD2 (6 bases). V was shortened by 0 bases and J by 4 bases, with 10 bases between the two germline ends. Germline V lookup: CDR1 SGDLS, CDR2 YYNGEE. This CDR3 has 15 residues.

The chain joins TRBV4-3 to TRBJ2-5, with 8 bases identical to TRBD2. The ends lost 0 bases at V and 5 bases at J; junction bases unmatched: 11. The CDR3 is 17 residues long. Germline V gene data show CDR1 as LGHNA and CDR2 as YSLEER. The CDR3 here is CASSQDLAGTPEETQYF. The CDR3 DNA reads as TGCGCCAGCAGCCAAGATTTAGCGGGAACACCGGAGGAGACCCAGTACTTC.

This clonotype turned up a few times. The chain joins TRBV27 to TRBJ1-2; D perhaps matches TRBD1 (5 bases). CDR1 and CDR2 (germline): MNHEY, SMNVEV (reference sequence). This CDR3 is 15 amino acids long. Trimming removed 0 bases at V and 6 bases at J, with 14 bases between. For the CDR3, the DNA is TGTGCCAGCAGTTTATCGGCTTACTCGGGGGATGGCTACACCTTC. Translated, it gives CASSLSAYSGDGYTF.

This clonotype appeared many times. This chain links TRBV4-1 with TRBJ2-1; no definite D call. CDR3 length equals 12 residues. Germline V CDR1 and CDR2: MGHRA, YSYEKL. V lost 2 bases and J lost 12, with 11 bases in between. Written as DNA, the CDR3 is TGCGCCAGCAGCCAAACCAACAGTGTGCAGTTCTTC. Protein sequence: CASSQTNSVQFF.

This clonotype was detected a few times. V gene TRBV5-1 combines with J gene TRBJ1-1; D unclear. The CDR3 loop spans 14 amino acids. Deletions cut 1 base from V and 1 base from J, with 8 bases between. Germline V CDR1 and CDR2: SGHRS, YFSETQ. CDR3 coding DNA: TGCGCCAGCAGCTTGAACGACGAGAACACTGAAGCTTTCTTT. As protein: CASSLNDENTEAFF. Complete variable domain (other parts from reference TRBV5-1 and TRBJ1-1): KAGVTQTPRYLIKTRGQQVTLSCSPISGHRSVSWYQQTPGQGLQFLFEYFSETQRNKGNFPGRFSGRQFSNSRSEMNVSTLELGDSALYLCASSLNDENTEAFFGQGTRLTVV.

This clonotype was detected ten times or more. The CDR3 loop reads CASSSGKLSDTQYF. The CDR3 coding sequence is TGTGCCAGCAGCTCGGGGAAACTCTCAGATACGCAGTATTTT. This chain links TRBV7-8 with TRBJ2-3, with D perhaps matching TRBD2 (5 bases). Looked up from germline, CDR1 is SGHVS and CDR2 is FQNEAQ. The germline V and J ends were trimmed by 4 bases and 4 bases, with 12 bases remaining between them. The CDR3 extends over 14 amino acids.

The table lists this clonotype with many counts. Relative to the germline gene, one junction end is altered; a read error may explain this. CDR3 nucleotides: TGTGCCAGCAGCGGTAGCGGTGCAGGTACAGGTACGCAGTATTTT. It encodes CASSGSGAGTGTQYF. The chain links TRBV9 to TRBJ2-3, with D maybe TRBD2 (6 bases). Per the germline V gene, CDR1 is SGDLS and CDR2 is YYNGEE. The CDR3 covers 15 residues. Full variable domain (remainder filled in from reference TRBV9 and TRBJ2-3): DSGVTQTPKHLITATGQRVTLRCSPRSGDLSVYWYQQSLDQGLQFLIQYYNGEERAKGNILERFSAQQFPDLHSELNLSSLELGDSALYFCASSGSGAGTGTQYFGPGTRLTVL.

This clonotype was counted ten times or more. This chain joins TRBV5-5 and TRBJ2-7, with no clear D. CDR1 is SGHKS and CDR2 is YYEKEE in the germline V gene (reference sequence). V was pared by 0 bases and J by 7 bases, with 8 bases between. CDR3 size: 12 residues. The DNA of the CDR3 is TGTGCCAGCAGCTTGGGTGTCCGTGAGCAGTACTTC. This sequence encodes CASSLGVREQYF.

The chain has TRBV6-5 and TRBJ2-1; TRBD2 matches at 7 bases. The J segment lost 0 bases and the V segment lost 2 bases, leaving 10 bases of the junction unmatched. This CDR3 spans 18 amino acids. CDR1 is MNHEY and CDR2 is SVGAGI in the germline V gene. The CDR3 reads CASSYGASGRFSYNEQFF. CDR3 bases: TGTGCCAGCAGTTACGGGGCTAGCGGTAGGTTCTCCTACAATGAGCAGTTCTTC.

This clonotype was recorded a few times. The chain combines TRBV28 with TRBJ2-5; TRBD2 matches 9 bases. The germline CDR1 and CDR2 sequences are MDHEN and SYDVKM. The V and J ends lost 5 bases and 4 bases, in that order; junction bases with no gene match: 8. The CDR3 covers 15 residues. CDR3 loop: CASSATAGGGETQYF. CDR3 DNA sequence: TGTGCCAGCAGTGCGACAGCGGGAGGAGGAGAGACCCAGTACTTC. Together with reference TRBV28 and TRBJ2-5, the CDR3 gives the full variable domain: DVKVTQSSRYLVKRTGEKVFLECVQDMDHENMFWYRQDPGLGLRLIYFSYDVKMKEKGDIPEGYSVSREKKERFSLILESASTNQTSMYLCASSATAGGGETQYFGPGTRLLVL.

The V call is TRBV6-5, the J call TRBJ2-2; unclear D gene. From germline, CDR1 is MNHEY and CDR2 SVGAGI. The CDR3 totals 12 residues. V lost 6 bases and J lost 6, with 8 bases in between. The CDR3 coding sequence is TGTGCCAGCAGGGGTCTAGCCGGGGAGCTGTTTTTT. This encodes CASRGLAGELFF.

This clonotype was seen many times. The gene calls are TRBV7-2 and TRBJ2-7, with 9 bases aligning to TRBD1. The CDR3 has 14 amino acids. Germline lookup yields CDR1 SGHTA and CDR2 FQGNSA. Germline trimming cut 3 bases from V and 4 bases from J; bases unmatched to any gene: 4. The CDR3 DNA reads as TGTGCCAGCAGCTTCGGGACAGGGATATACGAGCAGTACTTC. Protein product: CASSFGTGIYEQYF.

At least ten counts were recorded for this clonotype. The rearrangement joins TRBV27 to TRBJ2-1, with 12 bases identical to TRBD2. The germline V gene has CDR1 MNHEY and CDR2 SMNVEV (reference sequence). The V segment lost 6 bases and the J segment 2 bases; nucleotides outside the gene matches: 5. The CDR3 is 16 amino acids. The CDR3 DNA is TGTGCCAGCAGCCACGGACTAGCGGGAACCTACAATGAGCAGTTCTTC. It codes for CASSHGLAGTYNEQFF.

The V and J genes are TRBV20-1 and TRBJ2-4; TRBD2 matches at 7 bases. Trimming took 3 bases from V and 0 from J; bases not matched to a gene: 5. Looked up from germline, CDR1 is DFQATT and CDR2 is SNEGSKA (reference sequence). This CDR3 has 15 amino acids. CDR3 nucleotides: TGCAGTGCTAGGGCTAGCGGTATAGCCAAAAACATTCAGTACTTC. This translates into CSARASGIAKNIQYF.

This clonotype was recorded many times. This chain uses TRBV27 with TRBJ2-7, with D tentatively TRBD2 (6 bases). Trimming removed 2 bases from V and 5 bases from J, with 13 bases in between. CDR3 length equals 14 residues. The germline V gene encodes CDR1 MNHEY and CDR2 SMNVEV (reference sequence). DNA for the CDR3: TGTGCCAGCAGTTTAGGTGGGAGGAACGACGAGCAGTACTTC. Its protein is CASSLGGRNDEQYF.

This clonotype was found many times. The V and J genes are TRBV7-9 and TRBJ2-1; D might be TRBD2 (5 bases). This CDR3 spans 14 amino acids. Per germline, CDR1 SEHNR and CDR2 FQNEAQ (reference sequence). The V and J ends lost 5 bases and 6 bases respectively, with 14 bases between them. DNA for the CDR3: TGTGCCAGCAGCCACTCGTCGGGATCCAATGAGCAGTTCTTC. Encoded protein: CASSHSSGSNEQFF.

In its sample, this clonotype was seen many times. The V gene is TRBV4-3, the J gene TRBJ2-3; D is uncertain. This CDR3 is built from 14 residues. CDR1 and CDR2 from the germline V gene are LGHNA and YSLEER. V was clipped by 0 bases and J by 2 bases, with 6 bases between them. For the CDR3, the DNA is TGCGCCAGCAGCCAAGAGGCCGCCACAGATACGCAGTATTTT. It yields the protein CASSQEAATDTQYF.

The CDR3 DNA is TGTGCCAGCAGCCCTTTACCCCGGGAGGGTTACAATGAGCAGTTCTTC. This translates into CASSPLPREGYNEQFF. This chain uses TRBV7-9 with TRBJ2-1, with 8 bases lining up with TRBD2. Unmatched junction bases numbered 10, after V lost 5 bases and J lost 4 bases. The CDR3 is 16 residues long. Per the germline V gene, CDR1 is SEHNR and CDR2 is FQNEAQ (reference sequence).

The chain joins TRBV10-2 to TRBJ2-7; either TRBD1 or TRBD2 may fit D (7 bases each). V lost 4 bases and J 1 base, leaving 11 bases between the germline ends. CDR1 is WSHSY, CDR2 SAAADI, per germline. This CDR3 contains 14 residues. This CDR3 reads CASSGEGASYEQYF. The CDR3 DNA follows: TGCGCCAGCAGTGGGGAGGGGGCGTCCTACGAGCAGTACTTC.

This clonotype was observed at least ten times. The V and J genes are TRBV7-8 and TRBJ1-2; possibly TRBD1 for D (6 bases). The CDR3 consists of 16 residues. CDR1 is SGHVS and CDR2 is FQNEAQ in the germline V gene. V shed 5 bases and J shed 0 bases, with 16 bases lying between them. This CDR3 reads CASSTHRDTANYGYTF. The CDR3 nucleotides are TGTGCCAGCAGCACGCACCGGGACACAGCTAACTATGGCTACACCTTC.

The rearrangement uses TRBV20-1 and TRBJ1-1; D not certain. Germline CDR1 is DFQATT and CDR2 is SNEGSKA (reference sequence). The CDR3 totals 14 residues. Trimming took off 0 bases at V and 6 bases at J, with 14 bases between the two ends. Here the CDR3 reads CSARDRSGKAEAFF. The DNA of the CDR3 is TGCAGTGCTAGAGATCGGTCGGGGAAAGCTGAAGCTTTCTTT.

The rearrangement uses TRBV7-2 and TRBJ2-1; 10 positions agree with TRBD2. V lost 5 bases to trimming and J lost 0 bases; unmatched junction nucleotides: 1. In germline, CDR1 is SGHTA, CDR2 FQGNSA. The CDR3 runs 15 residues. The CDR3, as DNA: TGTGCCAGCAGCGCTAGCGGGAGCTCCTACAATGAGCAGTTCTTC. Protein: CASSASGSSYNEQFF.